Listed below are T cell receptor beta chains from one sample, sequenced in a study of blood T cell repertoires in COVID-19. Assay: immunoSEQ multiplex PCR; the TCRdb copy retains only in-frame clones and omits some. The profile shows hundreds of thousands of clones, 83% of them singletons. What was sequenced was peripheral blood. The source is a woman between 25 and 40 years old with COVID-19, enrolled during active disease. Each CDR3 is given with its conserved first and last residue. Fields, in order: J gene, CDR3 length, clone size, V gene, D gene, CDR3 protein, CDR3 DNA. D genes are given only for firm matches. The listing skips clone size in some rows; elsewhere it reads once, few, many or a size class.

>TRBJ2-5|15|-|TRBV9|TRBD2
CASSAPGTIQETQYF
TGTGCCAGCAGCGCACCGGGGACTATTCAAGAGACCCAGTACTTC
>TRBJ1-5|16|-|TRBV18|-
CASSPPSAGLGQPQHF
TGTGCCAGCTCACCACCCTCAGCGGGGCTGGGTCAGCCCCAGCATTTT
>TRBJ2-2|13|-|TRBV7-9|-
CASSLFQGSELFF
TGTGCCAGCAGCTTATTTCAGGGGTCGGAGCTGTTTTTT
>TRBJ2-7|13|-|TRBV27|-
CASSPNPPVEQYF
TGTGCCAGCAGCCCTAACCCGCCGGTCGAGCAGTACTTC
>TRBJ2-7|15|-|TRBV6-5|TRBD2
CASSPPLAGGSEQYF
TGTGCCAGCAGTCCCCCCCTAGCGGGAGGGAGCGAGCAGTACTTC
>TRBJ2-1|12|once|TRBV3-1/TRBV3-2|-
CASSQARDWKFF
TGTGCCAGCAGCCAAGCCCGGGACTGGAAGTTCTTC
>TRBJ2-5|15|-|TRBV11-2|-
CASNTFGQTGETQYF
TGTGCCAGCAACACATTCGGACAGACGGGGGAGACCCAGTACTTC
>TRBJ2-1|16|-|TRBV9|TRBD2
CASSVASTSGSGEQFF
TGTGCCAGCAGCGTAGCTTCAACTAGCGGGAGTGGTGAGCAGTTCTTC
>TRBJ1-1|15|-|TRBV6-5|-
CASSYSRVIRTEAFF
TGTGCCAGCAGTTACTCGCGGGTCATAAGGACTGAAGCTTTCTTT
>TRBJ2-2|14|once|TRBV9|TRBD2
CASSAGLASGELFF
TGTGCCAGCAGCGCGGGACTAGCCTCCGGGGAGCTGTTTTTT
>TRBJ2-7|12|few|TRBV12-3/TRBV12-4|-
CASSPRVYEQYF
TGTGCCAGTTCCCCCAGGGTTTACGAGCAGTACTTC
>TRBJ2-1|15|few|TRBV3-1/TRBV3-2|TRBD2
CASSPGTSKFDEQFF
TGTGCCAGCAGCCCCGGGACTAGCAAGTTCGATGAGCAGTTCTTC
>TRBJ1-1|12|few|TRBV30|TRBD1
CAWRTGPTEAFF
TGTGCCTGGAGGACAGGGCCCACTGAAGCTTTCTTT
>TRBJ2-2|15|-|TRBV7-3|-
CASSLIAWDTGELFF
TGTGCCAGCAGCTTAATAGCTTGGGACACCGGGGAGCTGTTTTTT
>TRBJ1-1|17|-|TRBV29-1|TRBD1
CSVDSPQGARVWTEAFF
TGCAGCGTTGATTCACCGCAGGGGGCGCGGGTTTGGACTGAAGCTTTCTTT
>TRBJ1-2|11|-|TRBV29-1|-
CSVGGDWGYTF
TGCAGCGTTGGAGGGGACTGGGGCTACACCTTC
>TRBJ1-2|15|-|TRBV4-3|TRBD1
CASSPGQGTDYGYTF
TGCGCCAGCAGCCCCGGACAGGGGACGGACTATGGCTACACCTTC
>TRBJ2-2|16|-|TRBV7-2|TRBD1
CASSLESRGYTGELFF
TGTGCCAGCAGCTTAGAGTCCAGGGGGTACACCGGGGAGCTGTTTTTT
>TRBJ1-2|14|-|TRBV27|-
CASSLVGGGYGYTF
TGTGCCAGCAGTTTGGTGGGGGGGGGCTATGGCTACACCTTC
>TRBJ1-2|10|-|TRBV20-1|TRBD1
CSAQGNGYTF
TGCAGTGCACAGGGGAACGGCTACACCTTC